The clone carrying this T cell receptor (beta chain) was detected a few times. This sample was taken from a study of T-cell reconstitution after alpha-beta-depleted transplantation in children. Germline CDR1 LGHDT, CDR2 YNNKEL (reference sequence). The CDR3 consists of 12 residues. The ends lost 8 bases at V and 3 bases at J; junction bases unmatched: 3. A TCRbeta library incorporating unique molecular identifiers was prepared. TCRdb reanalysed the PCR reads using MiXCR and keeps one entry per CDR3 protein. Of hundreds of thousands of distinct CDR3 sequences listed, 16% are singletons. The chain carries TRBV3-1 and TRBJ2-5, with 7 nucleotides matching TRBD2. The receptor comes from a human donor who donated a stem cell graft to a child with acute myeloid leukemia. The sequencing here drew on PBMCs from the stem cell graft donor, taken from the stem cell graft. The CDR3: CASQLAKETQYF. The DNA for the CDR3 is TGTGCCAGCCAACTAGCGAAAGAGACCCAGTACTTC.